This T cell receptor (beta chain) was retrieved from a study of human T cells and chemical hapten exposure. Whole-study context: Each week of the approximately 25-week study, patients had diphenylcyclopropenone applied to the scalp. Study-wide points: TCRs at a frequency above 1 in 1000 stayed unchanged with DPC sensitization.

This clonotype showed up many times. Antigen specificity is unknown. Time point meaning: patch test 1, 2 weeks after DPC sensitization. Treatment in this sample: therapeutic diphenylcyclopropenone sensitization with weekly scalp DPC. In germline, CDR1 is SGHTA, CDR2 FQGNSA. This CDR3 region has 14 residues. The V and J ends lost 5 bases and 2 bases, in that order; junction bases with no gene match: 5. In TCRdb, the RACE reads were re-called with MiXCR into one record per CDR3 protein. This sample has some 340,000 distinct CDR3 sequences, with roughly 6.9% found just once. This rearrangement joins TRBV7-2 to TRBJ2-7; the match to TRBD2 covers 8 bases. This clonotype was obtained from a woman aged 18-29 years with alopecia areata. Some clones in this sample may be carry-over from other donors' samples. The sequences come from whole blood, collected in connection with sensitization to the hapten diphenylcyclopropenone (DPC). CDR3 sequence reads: CASSPTSGPYEQYF. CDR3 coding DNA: TGTGCCAGCAGCCCTACTAGCGGCCCCTACGAGCAGTACTTC.